These 6 T cell receptor beta chains were all obtained from the same sample, sequenced in a study of T-cell memory formation after mild COVID-19. TCRdb reanalysed the 5' RACE reads using MiXCR and keeps one entry per CDR3 protein. The sample contains about half a million distinct CDR3 sequences, roughly 20% of which appear only once. The sample consisted of PBMCs or a T cell subset sorted from them (not recorded which). These receptors all stem from an adult woman who had mild COVID-19 (a few samples of this study predate the infection). Cell type and time point are not known.

V and J are TRBV5-1 and TRBJ2-7; the D is unclear. CDR1 and CDR2 from the germline V gene are SGHRS and YFSETQ. The CDR3 length is 14 residues. The germline V and J ends were trimmed by 1 base and 5 bases, with 13 bases remaining between them. The CDR3 loop is CASSLTAGSDEQYF. In DNA, the CDR3 is TGCGCCAGCAGCTTGACGGCAGGTTCGGACGAGCAGTACTTC. Full variable domain (rest looked up from reference TRBV5-1 and TRBJ2-7): KAGVTQTPRYLIKTRGQQVTLSCSPISGHRSVSWYQQTPGQGLQFLFEYFSETQRNKGNFPGRFSGRQFSNSRSEMNVSTLELGDSALYLCASSLTAGSDEQYFGPGTRLTVT.

J is TRBJ1-5 and V is TRBV7-8, with 7 bases that match TRBD1. The germline gives CDR1 SGHVS, CDR2 FQNEAQ. The junction had 6 bases not matched to a gene; V was cut back by 5 bases and J by 2 bases. There are 15 residues in the CDR3. CDR3 nucleotides: TGTGCCAGCAGCCGAGACAGGGTTGGCAATCAGCCCCAGCATTTT. Residues: CASSRDRVGNQPQHF. The full variable domain, rest sourced from reference TRBV7-8 and TRBJ1-5, is GAGVSQSPRYKVAKRGQDVALRCDPISGHVSLFWYQQALGQGPEFLTYFQNEAQLDKSGLPSDRFFAERPEGSVSTLKIQRTQQEDSAVYLCASSRDRVGNQPQHFGDGTRLSIL.

CDR3 DNA: TGTGCCAGCTCAATAGGGCAGGGGGCCATCTATGGCTACACCTTC. The encoded protein is CASSIGQGAIYGYTF. This chain joins TRBV12-3 or TRBV12-4 and TRBJ1-2; 8 nucleotides line up with TRBD1. V gave up 8 bases and J gave up 4 bases; unmatched junction bases: 12. The CDR3 loop spans 15 amino acids.

In its sample, this clonotype was seen a few times. The chain employs TRBV9 and TRBJ1-1; D is possibly TRBD1 (5 bases). Germline CDR1 reads SGDLS; CDR2 reads YYNGEE. Trimming left V 3 bases short and J 7 bases short, with 16 bases between. CDR3 length equals 14 residues. The CDR3 coding sequence is TGTGCCAGCAGCGGCGGCGGGGGGTATGATGAAGCTTTCTTT. Encoded protein: CASSGGGGYDEAFF. The complete variable domain, with remaining parts taken from reference TRBV9 and TRBJ1-1, reads DSGVTQTPKHLITATGQRVTLRCSPRSGDLSVYWYQQSLDQGLQFLIQYYNGEERAKGNILERFSAQQFPDLHSELNLSSLELGDSALYFCASSGGGGYDEAFFGQGTRLTVV.

The rearrangement uses TRBV9 and TRBJ2-1; TRBD1 matches at 7 bases. The CDR3 is 16 amino acids. V shed 3 bases and J 0 bases; nucleotides not matched to a gene: 6. The germline V gene encodes CDR1 SGDLS and CDR2 YYNGEE. CDR3 nucleotide sequence: TGTGCCAGCAGCGGGTCAGGGGGTATCTCCTACAATGAGCAGTTCTTC. Translated: CASSGSGGISYNEQFF.

This clonotype appeared a few times. The V call is TRBV11-2, the J call TRBJ1-1, with D possibly TRBD1 on 6 matching bases. The CDR3 sequence is 14 residues long. Germline V gene data show CDR1 as SGHAT and CDR2 as FQNNGV. Trimming pared 4 bases from V and 2 bases from J, leaving 11 bases between. The CDR3 DNA reads TGTGCCAGCAGCTCCTGGACAGCTAACACTGAAGCTTTCTTT. This encodes CASSSWTANTEAFF.